One and the same sample provided the 32 T cell receptor beta chains below, sequenced in a study of cytomegalovirus exposure and HLA in healthy donors. The PCR was carried out with 60 Vbeta primers and 13 Jbeta primers. Assay: immunoSEQ multiplex PCR; the TCRdb copy retains only in-frame clones and omits some. In the table there are some 110,000 clones, about four fifths of which are singletons. The sample taken for sequencing was PBMCs. The source is a woman under 30 in good health and CMV-seronegative.

A few counts support this clone. J is TRBJ1-1 and V is TRBV2; TRBD1 is a possible D gene (6 bases). Germline CDR1 SNHLY, CDR2 FYNNEI. The CDR3 sequence is 13 residues long. V lost 8 bases and J lost 5, with 15 bases in between. For the CDR3, the DNA is TGTGCCAGCCTTCATGGGGGGGCAACTGAAGCTTTCTTT. It translates to CASLHGGATEAFF. The complete variable domain, with remaining parts taken from reference TRBV2 and TRBJ1-1, reads EPEVTQTPSHQVTQMGQEVILRCVPISNHLYFYWYRQILGQKVEFLVSFYNNEISEKSEIFDDQFSVERPDGSNFTLKIRSTKLEDSAMYFCASLHGGATEAFFGQGTRLTVV.

This clone has a single count. The CDR3 DNA sequence: TGTGCCACCAGCAGAGATCTGGAGTATGGCTACACCTTC. This codes for CATSRDLEYGYTF. This chain links TRBV15 with TRBJ1-2; no definite D call. The CDR3 is 13 amino acids. Germline V gene data show CDR1 as LNHNV and CDR2 as YYDKDF (reference sequence). V was pared by 0 bases and J by 5 bases, with 7 bases between.

V is TRBV5-1 and J is TRBJ1-4; 9 nucleotides align to TRBD1. CDR3 length: 13 amino acids. The J segment lost 11 bases and the V segment lost 5 bases, leaving 7 bases of the junction unmatched. Germline CDR1 SGHRS, CDR2 YFSETQ. CDR3 coding DNA: TGCGCCAGCAGGGAAGGACAGGGGTTCAAACTGTTTTTT. Translated: CASREGQGFKLFF.

The chain uses TRBV5-1 and TRBJ2-5, with D possibly being TRBD2 (5 bases). Germline CDR1 reads SGHRS; CDR2 reads YFSETQ. The CDR3 covers 13 residues. V was shortened by 5 bases and J by 4 bases, with 12 bases between the two germline ends. The CDR3 nucleotides read TGCGCCAGCAGACACGAAAGCGGAGAGACCCAGTACTTC. Its protein is CASRHESGETQYF.

The chain employs TRBV6-1 and TRBJ1-3; TRBD1 agrees at 8 bases. Germline V lookup: CDR1 MNHNS, CDR2 SASEGT. CDR3 length equals 16 residues. V trimming: 4 bases; J trimming: 7 bases; junction bases outside the gene matches: 12. Here the CDR3 DNA reads TGTGCCAGCAGTGGGGTAACAGGGGGGTTCGGCAACACCATATATTTT. Residues: CASSGVTGGFGNTIYF.

This clone is a singleton in its sample. The sample contains more than one DNA sequence encoding this CDR3. This rearrangement joins TRBV4-1 to TRBJ2-7, with TRBD2 matching 12 bases. The junction had 3 bases not matched to a gene; V was cut back by 6 bases and J by 0 bases. CDR1 and CDR2 from the germline V gene are MGHRA and YSYEKL. The CDR3 is 15 residues long. CDR3: CASSRTSGDSYEQYF. The CDR3 DNA follows: TGCGCCAGCAGTCGGACTAGCGGGGACTCCTACGAGCAGTACTTC.

The rearrangement links TRBV10-2 to TRBJ1-1, with 8 bases matching TRBD1. Trimming took 5 bases from V and 0 from J; bases not matched to a gene: 8. CDR1 and CDR2 from the germline V gene are WSHSY and SAAADI. The CDR3 is made up of 16 amino acids. Written as DNA, the CDR3 is TGCGCCAGCAGTTACCTTAGGACAGGGATGAACACTGAAGCTTTCTTT. Translated, it gives CASSYLRTGMNTEAFF.

J is TRBJ1-1 and V is TRBV2; the D gene is possibly TRBD1 (5 bases). The CDR3 extends over 13 amino acids. Germline V gene data show CDR1 as SNHLY and CDR2 as FYNNEI. V lost 7 bases, J lost 4 bases, and 13 bases lay in between. The CDR3, as DNA: TGTGCCAGCAACCTCGACGGGGGCACTGAAGCTTTCTTT. This sequence encodes CASNLDGGTEAFF.

V is TRBV2 and J is TRBJ2-3; a possible D gene is TRBD1 (6 bases). Germline V gene lookup returns CDR1 SNHLY and CDR2 FYNNEI. This CDR3 has 15 residues. V was shortened by 8 bases and J by 0 bases, with 15 bases between the two germline ends. CDR3 DNA sequence: TGTGCCAGCGGTATCGGGACAACTAGCACAGATACGCAGTATTTT. Its translation is CASGIGTTSTDTQYF.

The chain employs TRBV10-1 and TRBJ2-1, with 7 bases lining up with TRBD2. The CDR3 extends over 15 amino acids. The V gene end was trimmed by 3 bases and the J gene end by 8 bases; junction bases not matched to a gene: 10. Per germline, CDR1 WNHNN and CDR2 SYGVQD (reference sequence). The CDR3 coding sequence is TGCGCCAGCAGTGACCCAGCGGGGTTAGGTTATGAGCAGTTCTTC. Amino acid sequence: CASSDPAGLGYEQFF.

V gene TRBV2 combines with J gene TRBJ1-5, with 9 bases fitting TRBD1. The CDR3 is made up of 16 amino acids. The V gene end was trimmed by 7 bases and the J gene end by 0 bases; junction bases not matched to a gene: 7. Germline lookup yields CDR1 SNHLY and CDR2 FYNNEI. For the CDR3, the DNA is TGTGCCAGCATGGGGACAGGGACGTATAGCAATCAGCCCCAGCATTTT. It specifies CASMGTGTYSNQPQHF.

The J gene is TRBJ2-7, the V gene TRBV30; 10 bases line up with TRBD1. There are 13 residues in the CDR3. After removal of 5 bases from V and 3 bases from J, the junction contained 4 bases not matched to a gene. Germline V gene sequence: CDR1 GTSNPN, CDR2 SVGIG (reference sequence). CDR3: CAWGGQGIYEQYF. The DNA of the CDR3 is TGTGCCTGGGGGGGACAGGGGATCTACGAGCAGTACTTC.

The chain links TRBV6-6 to TRBJ2-3, with 8 bases fitting TRBD1. The trim removed 2 bases at V and 2 bases at J, leaving 3 bases unmatched. Germline CDR1 and CDR2: MNHNY and SVGAGI (reference sequence). The CDR3 totals 15 residues. DNA for the CDR3: TGTGCCAGCAGTTACCGGGACAGGAACACAGATACGCAGTATTTT. This gives the protein CASSYRDRNTDTQYF.

The chain employs TRBV6-6 and TRBJ1-2; TRBD1 agrees at 7 bases. V lost 0 bases to trimming and J lost 6 bases; unmatched junction nucleotides: 7. The CDR3 contains 15 residues. From germline, CDR1 is MNHNY and CDR2 SVGAGI (reference sequence). CDR3 sequence: CASSYSYDRANGYTF. In DNA, the CDR3 is TGTGCCAGCAGTTACTCATACGACAGGGCGAATGGCTACACCTTC.

This clone was seen a handful of times. The rearrangement links TRBV6-5 to TRBJ2-1; perhaps TRBD2 as D (5 bases). The V end lost 4 bases, the J end lost 11 bases, and 15 bases lay between the germline ends. CDR1 MNHEY and CDR2 SVGAGI come from the germline V gene. CDR3 length: 13 amino acids. CDR3 region: CASSWELRQQQFF. Written as DNA, the CDR3 is TGTGCCAGCAGTTGGGAGTTGCGACAACAGCAGTTCTTC.

The chain employs TRBV29-1 and TRBJ1-1; a possible D gene is TRBD1 (5 bases). Germline CDR1 reads SQVTM; CDR2 reads ANQGSEA. Trimming left V 4 bases short and J 2 bases short, with 11 bases between. The CDR3 is made up of 13 amino acids. DNA of the CDR3: TGCAGCGTTGCCTACGGGGGTAACACTGAAGCTTTCTTT. Amino acids: CSVAYGGNTEAFF.

V is TRBV5-1 and J is TRBJ1-5; the match to TRBD1 covers 8 bases. The CDR3 length is 15 residues. J was trimmed by 3 bases and V by 0 bases; bases with no gene match: 2. Looked up from germline, CDR1 is SGHRS and CDR2 is YFSETQ. The CDR3 region is CASSLGQGINQPQHF. For the CDR3, the DNA is TGCGCCAGCAGCTTGGGACAGGGGATCAATCAGCCCCAGCATTTT.

This chain joins TRBV18 and TRBJ1-4; 7 positions agree with TRBD1. Per germline, CDR1 KGHSH and CDR2 LQKENI. The CDR3 is 14 amino acids. The V and J ends lost 3 bases and 5 bases, in that order; junction bases with no gene match: 3. In nucleotides, the CDR3 is TGTGCCAGCTCACCCGGGACAGAGAATGAAAAACTGTTTTTT. Its protein is CASSPGTENEKLFF.

V usage is TRBV9 and J usage is TRBJ1-1, with D uncertain. The CDR3 is made up of 18 amino acids. Germline-derived CDR1 and CDR2 are SGDLS and YYNGEE. Trimming took 4 bases from V and 3 from J, leaving 25 bases between them. The CDR3 DNA reads as TGTGCCAGCAGCCCCCGGGGAGGGTTAATATCGATGCACACTGAAGCTTTCTTT. It is translated as CASSPRGGLISMHTEAFF.

This clone is medium-sized (0.01 to 0.1%). The V gene is TRBV5-1, the J gene TRBJ2-7, with TRBD1 matching over 11 bases. Trimming at V came to 2 bases and at J to 3 bases, leaving 4 bases not matched to a gene. CDR1 and CDR2 (germline): SGHRS, YFSETQ. The CDR3 totals 15 residues. Written as DNA, the CDR3 is TGCGCCAGCAGCTTAGGGGGACAGGGGGGCTACGAGCAGTACTTC. It specifies CASSLGGQGGYEQYF.

This clone was picked up a small number of times. The rearrangement joins TRBV7-2 to TRBJ1-2; D ambiguous. Trimming shortened V by 4 bases and J by 0 bases, and 15 bases separated the two germline ends. The germline V gene encodes CDR1 SGHTA and CDR2 FQGNSA. The CDR3 covers 16 residues. DNA for the CDR3: TGTGCCAGCAGCTACCTAAAGAGGGATTCTAACTATGGCTACACCTTC. Its translation: CASSYLKRDSNYGYTF.

The rearrangement links TRBV5-1 to TRBJ1-6; D is perhaps TRBD1 (5 bases). The CDR3 runs to 15 residues. V was trimmed by 4 bases and J by 11 bases, leaving 19 bases between them. CDR1 is SGHRS, CDR2 YFSETQ, per germline. CDR3 region: CASSAKQVPGAPLHF. For the CDR3, the DNA is TGCGCCAGCAGCGCAAAACAGGTCCCTGGGGCACCCCTCCACTTT.

The genes are TRBV5-1 and TRBJ2-1, with D unresolved. V was clipped by 3 bases and J by 8 bases, with 18 bases between them. The length of the CDR3 is 15 residues. CDR1 SGHRS and CDR2 YFSETQ come from the germline V gene. The CDR3 loop reads CASSSKWPRLDEQFF. The CDR3 nucleotides read TGCGCCAGCAGCTCAAAATGGCCCCGTCTCGATGAGCAGTTCTTC.

This clone came up a few times. This chain connects TRBV6-1 to TRBJ1-1; D is uncertain. The CDR3 contains 12 residues. Between the trimmed V and J ends, which lost 4 bases and 2 bases, there was a span of 5 bases. The germline CDR1 and CDR2 sequences are MNHNS and SASEGT. This chain's CDR3 is CASSVGNTEAFF. CDR3 DNA sequence: TGTGCCAGCAGTGTTGGCAACACTGAAGCTTTCTTT.

This clone was counted only a few times. The chain has TRBV6-1 and TRBJ2-5, with TRBD1 matching over 9 bases. The J call is uncertain, as TRBJ2-7 better fits the DNA end. Germline CDR1 MNHNS, CDR2 SASEGT. This CDR3 region has 15 residues. CDR3 nucleotides: TGTGCCAGCAGTGAAGAACAGGGGGCGCCCTACGAGCAGTACTTC. Protein: CASSEEQGAPYEQYF.

The chain employs TRBV4-2 and TRBJ2-7, with D possibly matching TRBD2 (7 bases). The CDR3 is 19 amino acids. V gave up 0 bases and J gave up 6 bases, with 27 bases separating them. Germline loops: CDR1 LGHNA, CDR2 YNFKEQ. CDR3 sequence reads: CASSQDSPKTVGGLPEQYF. The DNA of the CDR3 is TGTGCCAGCAGCCAAGATTCCCCAAAGACGGTGGGGGGGCTTCCCGAGCAGTACTTC.

The chain combines TRBV16 with TRBJ1-1; possibly TRBD1 for D (5 bases). The CDR3 extends over 15 amino acids. Germline CDR1 is KGHSY and CDR2 is FQNENV. V was cut by 4 bases and J by 5 bases, with 17 bases left in between. The CDR3 loop is CASSPPQGWDTEAFF. The DNA for the CDR3 is TGTGCCAGCAGCCCGCCCCAGGGATGGGATACTGAAGCTTTCTTT. Supplemented by reference TRBV16 and TRBJ1-1, the full variable domain reads GEEVAQTPKHLVRGEGQKAKLYCAPIKGHSYVFWYQQVLKNEFKFLISFQNENVFDETGMPKERFSAKCLPNSPCSLEIQATKLEDSAVYFCASSPPQGWDTEAFFGQGTRLTVV.

The V gene is TRBV30, the J gene TRBJ2-7; no reliable D call. V was shortened by 2 bases and J by 3 bases, with 11 bases between the two germline ends. Germline lookup yields CDR1 GTSNPN and CDR2 SVGIG (reference sequence). The CDR3 is 13 amino acids. This CDR3 is CAWSMSLNYEQYF. As DNA, the CDR3 is TGTGCCTGGAGTATGAGTTTAAACTACGAGCAGTACTTC.

The V gene is TRBV10-3, the J gene TRBJ2-1; 11 nucleotides line up with TRBD1. The CDR3 spans 16 residues. Trimming took 4 bases from V and 8 from J; bases not matched to a gene: 10. CDR1 and CDR2 from the germline V gene are ENHRY and SYGVKD. The CDR3 DNA is TGTGCCATCAGTGGGGGGGGGACAGGGGGTTTACATGAGCAGTTCTTC. Protein: CAISGGGTGGLHEQFF.

This chain links TRBV5-1 with TRBJ2-7; unclear D gene. There are 15 residues in the CDR3. Germline V gene lookup returns CDR1 SGHRS and CDR2 YFSETQ. Trimming stripped 0 bases from V and 6 bases from J, with 16 bases between. The CDR3 region is CASSLAGPPRSEQYF. CDR3 in DNA: TGCGCCAGCAGCTTGGCCGGTCCCCCTCGGAGCGAGCAGTACTTC. Complete variable domain (other parts from reference TRBV5-1 and TRBJ2-7): KAGVTQTPRYLIKTRGQQVTLSCSPISGHRSVSWYQQTPGQGLQFLFEYFSETQRNKGNFPGRFSGRQFSNSRSEMNVSTLELGDSALYLCASSLAGPPRSEQYFGPGTRLTVT.

This chain links TRBV5-8 with TRBJ1-2; TRBD1 is a possible D gene (5 bases). V was pared by 4 bases and J by 4 bases, with 17 bases between. This CDR3 is built from 15 residues. Germline CDR1 reads SGHTS; CDR2 reads YDEGEE. CDR3 in DNA: TGTGCCAGCAGCCAGGGAACCCTCCTACTCTATGGCTACACCTTC. It translates to CASSQGTLLLYGYTF.

The CDR3 sequence: CASRGTDLYYEQYF. The DNA for the CDR3 is TGTGCCAGCAGGGGGACAGACCTTTACTACGAGCAGTACTTC. The V and J genes are TRBV6-1 and TRBJ2-7; 7 bases match TRBD1. V lost 6 bases and J lost 3; bases outside the gene matches: 8. The CDR3 is 14 residues long. The germline CDR1 and CDR2 sequences are MNHNS and SASEGT.